Following are 14 T cell receptor beta chains from one sample sequenced in a study of cytomegalovirus exposure and HLA in healthy donors. The primer mix had 60 Vbeta and 13 Jbeta primers. The method was immunoSEQ multiplex PCR; TCRdb's version includes in-frame clones alone and lacks a portion of them. The table lists 180,000 or so clones, approximately 83% of them singletons. The sample taken for sequencing was PBMCs. Source of these receptors: a man aged 18 to 30 in good health and CMV-seropositive.

This chain connects TRBV5-4 to TRBJ2-7, with TRBD2 matching over 11 bases. Germline loops: CDR1 SGHNT, CDR2 YYREEE (reference sequence). After removal of 0 bases from V and 3 bases from J, the junction contained 5 bases not matched to a gene. The CDR3 has 16 amino acids. CDR3 DNA: TGTGCCAGCAGCTTGGATGGTAGCGGGGGGGTCTACGAGCAGTACTTC. It is translated as CASSLDGSGGVYEQYF. Variable domain in full (rest from reference TRBV5-4 and TRBJ2-7): ETGVTQSPTHLIKTRGQQVTLRCSSQSGHNTVSWYQQALGQGPQFIFQYYREEENGRGNFPPRFSGLQFPNYSSELNVNALELDDSALYLCASSLDGSGGVYEQYFGPGTRLTVT.

The chain employs TRBV5-4 and TRBJ2-5; 15 bases match TRBD2. This CDR3 spans 17 amino acids. CDR1 SGHNT and CDR2 YYREEE come from the germline V gene (reference sequence). The ends lost 4 bases at V and 1 base at J; junction bases unmatched: 5. The CDR3 is CASSRTSGGVGQETQYF. DNA for the CDR3: TGTGCCAGCAGCCGGACTAGCGGGGGGGTAGGCCAAGAGACCCAGTACTTC. The whole variable domain, remainder taken from reference TRBV5-4 and TRBJ2-5, is ETGVTQSPTHLIKTRGQQVTLRCSSQSGHNTVSWYQQALGQGPQFIFQYYREEENGRGNFPPRFSGLQFPNYSSELNVNALELDDSALYLCASSRTSGGVGQETQYFGPGTRLLVL.

The V gene is TRBV5-1, the J gene TRBJ1-1; tentative D call: TRBD1 (6 bases). The V gene's germline CDR1 is SGHRS and CDR2 YFSETQ. The CDR3 runs 16 residues. V was cut by 4 bases and J by 1 base, with 17 bases left in between. The CDR3 DNA reads as TGCGCCAGCAGCCCGAAGTGGGGGCTTTGGAACACTGAAGCTTTCTTT. Its protein is CASSPKWGLWNTEAFF.

CDR3 nucleotides: TGTGCCAGCAGCCAAGCGGGAGGGGGCACCGGGGAGCTGTTTTTT. As protein: CASSQAGGGTGELFF. V and J are TRBV14 and TRBJ2-2; the match to TRBD2 covers 8 bases. The junction had 2 bases not matched to a gene; V was cut back by 1 base and J by 4 bases. This CDR3 has 15 residues. Germline CDR1 SGHDN, CDR2 FVKESK. The complete variable domain, with remaining parts taken from reference TRBV14 and TRBJ2-2, reads EAGVTQFPSHSVIEKGQTVTLRCDPISGHDNLYWYRRVMGKEIKFLLHFVKESKQDESGMPNNRFLAERTGGTYSTLKVQPAELEDSGVYFCASSQAGGGTGELFFGEGSRLTVL.

The chain links TRBV7-9 to TRBJ1-4; no clear D gene. This CDR3 is 13 amino acids long. The germline V and J ends were trimmed by 3 bases and 7 bases, with 9 bases remaining between them. Germline assignment: CDR1 SEHNR and CDR2 FQNEAQ (reference sequence). CDR3 DNA sequence: TGTGCCAGCAGCTTCCCGGGAGGTGAAAAACTGTTTTTT. Translating it yields CASSFPGGEKLFF.

CDR3 residues: CASSLASGGTAFGAEQFF. The CDR3 DNA sequence: TGTGCCAGCAGCTTGGCTAGCGGGGGAACGGCTTTCGGTGCTGAGCAGTTCTTC. The chain employs TRBV5-4 and TRBJ2-1; 10 positions agree with TRBD2. The CDR3 contains 18 residues. V lost 0 bases, J lost 9 bases, and 15 bases stayed unmatched. Germline CDR1 reads SGHNT; CDR2 reads YYREEE (reference sequence).

This rearrangement joins TRBV9 to TRBJ2-7, with D tentatively TRBD1 (5 bases). CDR3 length: 14 residues. Trimming took off 0 bases at V and 5 bases at J, with 12 bases between the two ends. The germline V gene encodes CDR1 SGDLS and CDR2 YYNGEE. The CDR3 sequence is CASSVGQSPHEQYF. The DNA for the CDR3 is TGTGCCAGCAGCGTAGGACAGTCCCCCCACGAGCAGTACTTC.

The chain employs TRBV11-2 and TRBJ1-6, with TRBD1 identical over 10 bases. From germline, CDR1 is SGHAT and CDR2 FQNNGV. The ends lost 0 bases at V and 8 bases at J; junction bases unmatched: 4. The CDR3 extends over 16 amino acids. CDR3 nucleotides: TGTGCCAGCAGCTTAGATGTAGGACAGGGGGATTCACCCCTCCACTTT. Translated, it gives CASSLDVGQGDSPLHF.

The V gene is TRBV11-2, the J gene TRBJ1-6; D is undetermined. CDR1 is SGHAT, CDR2 FQNNGV, per germline. Trimming cost V 4 bases and J 10 bases, with 17 bases left between them. The CDR3 sequence is 15 residues long. The CDR3 is CASSSDPLPGSPLHF. CDR3 nucleotide sequence: TGTGCCAGCAGCTCTGACCCGTTGCCGGGGTCACCCCTCCACTTT.

The chain recombines TRBV10-1 with TRBJ2-3; D perhaps matches TRBD2 (5 bases). CDR3 length: 14 residues. Germline assignment: CDR1 WNHNN and CDR2 SYGVQD (reference sequence). Deletions cut 2 bases from V and 6 bases from J, with 12 bases between. The CDR3 coding sequence is TGCGCCAGCAGTGAGCGGGGATCCGGCGATACGCAGTATTTT. As protein: CASSERGSGDTQYF.

The rearrangement links TRBV7-8 to TRBJ1-2; possibly TRBD1 for D (5 bases). There are 17 residues in the CDR3. Germline-derived CDR1 and CDR2 are SGHVS and FQNEAQ. Trimming removed 0 bases from V and 8 bases from J, with 22 bases in between. The DNA of the CDR3 is TGTGCCAGCAGCTTAGCGTCGTGGGGGGTGGGCCCTGGGGGCTACACCTTC. Its translation: CASSLASWGVGPGGYTF.

In regard to this clone: Lacking the conserved final phenylalanine or tryptophan, this CDR3 likely reflects a read error. Because the CDR3's place on the DNA is in doubt, the DNA is left out and the CDR3 is given as listed by TCRdb. V gene TRBV7-8 combines with J gene TRBJ2-7; the DNA was not used to check the table's D call, TRBD2. The CDR3 is 11 residues long, counting both termini. The germline V gene encodes CDR1 SGHVS and CDR2 FQNEAQ. The CDR3 is CASSHSWRFDY.

This rearrangement joins TRBV5-1 to TRBJ2-3; 11 positions match TRBD2. V shed 4 bases and J 1 base; nucleotides not matched to a gene: 8. The CDR3 covers 17 residues. Per the germline V gene, CDR1 is SGHRS and CDR2 is YFSETQ. The CDR3 nucleotides read TGCGCCAGCAGCCTGGGCCTAGCGGGGGGAGGCACAGATACGCAGTATTTT. It yields the protein CASSLGLAGGGTDTQYF.

This clone occurred a few times. This sequence joins TRBV2 and TRBJ2-7; 8 bases agree with TRBD2. This CDR3 contains 14 residues. V was pared by 8 bases and J by 0 bases, with 6 bases of the junction left unmatched. CDR1 and CDR2 (germline): SNHLY, FYNNEI. The CDR3 DNA is TGTGCCAGCTTAGCGGGACTCCACTCCTACGAGCAGTACTTC. Protein: CASLAGLHSYEQYF.